These T cell receptor beta chains were read from a single sample in a study of memory CD4+ T cells and cytomegalovirus serostatus. The method was immunoSEQ multiplex PCR; TCRdb's version includes in-frame clones alone and lacks a portion of them. Of around 99,000 clones listed, 80% are singletons. Sequencing was performed on memory CD4+ T cells from blood. The receptors originated from an adult in good health and CMV-seropositive. The conserved cysteine and the conserved F or W are not part of the CDR3 here. Fields, in order: V gene, J gene, CDR3 length, CDR3 protein.

V: TRBV7-2; J: TRBJ2-1; length: 12; CDR3: ASSAASGRSEQF
V: TRBV18; J: TRBJ1-5; length: 14; CDR3: ASSPDRSVFNQPQH
V: TRBV19; J: TRBJ2-2; length: 13; CDR3: ASTLGTHNTGELF
V: TRBV7-2; J: TRBJ1-1; length: 12; CDR3: ASSPGQGYTEAF
V: TRBV5-1; J: TRBJ2-7; length: 13; CDR3: ASSLGQGAFGEQY
V: TRBV7-2; J: TRBJ1-1; length: 12; CDR3: ASSFQGVGTEAF
V: TRBV5-1; J: TRBJ1-2; length: 12; CDR3: ASSAEGQLLGYT
V: TRBV5-1; J: TRBJ2-3; length: 16; CDR3: ASSFHPGRDTSTDTQY
V: TRBV6-4; J: TRBJ1-1; length: 11; CDR3: ASSLTKNTEAF
V: TRBV28; J: TRBJ1-2; length: 11; CDR3: ASRQQGNYGYT
V: TRBV5-6; J: TRBJ2-7; length: 12; CDR3: ASNLQGSAYEQY
V: TRBV7-9; J: TRBJ2-1; length: 11; CDR3: ASSLYREGEQF
V: TRBV5-1; J: TRBJ1-3; length: 12; CDR3: ASSLDRTGNTIY
V: TRBV10-2; J: TRBJ2-3; length: 13; CDR3: ASGGAARGTDTQY
V: TRBV18; J: TRBJ2-1; length: 14; CDR3: ASSPPNPGQKNEQF
V: TRBV28; J: TRBJ1-2; length: 12; CDR3: ATSPGQGADGYT
V: TRBV30; J: TRBJ1-4; length: 14; CDR3: AWSVKGAATNEKLF
V: TRBV7-3; J: TRBJ1-2; length: 13; CDR3: ASSLTATGDGGYT
V: TRBV2; J: TRBJ1-3; length: 12; CDR3: ASSEAGQGDTIY
V: TRBV6-6; J: TRBJ1-1; length: 11; CDR3: ASIAGGNTEAF
V: TRBV6-1; J: TRBJ1-4; length: 11; CDR3: ASLRTGGEKLF
V: TRBV5-1; J: TRBJ2-6; length: 15; CDR3: ASSPRPTTSGANVLT
V: TRBV28; J: TRBJ2-3; length: 13; CDR3: ASSLRVGYSYTQY
V: TRBV5-1; J: TRBJ2-7; length: 13; CDR3: ASSGGAGGSYEQY
V: TRBV6-5; J: TRBJ1-1; length: 10; CDR3: ASNGQYTEAF
V: TRBV18; J: TRBJ2-7; length: 11; CDR3: ASSTGVDYEQY
V: TRBV5-4; J: TRBJ2-5; length: 12; CDR3: ASSLGQVQETQY
V: TRBV19; J: TRBJ2-2; length: 13; CDR3: ASSVLTGNTGELF
V: TRBV7-2; J: TRBJ2-1; length: 15; CDR3: ASSLARAGAGGAEQF
V: TRBV2; J: TRBJ1-1; length: 10; CDR3: ANRGMNTEAF
V: TRBV2; J: TRBJ2-1; length: 15; CDR3: ASSEARRGGSYNEQF
V: TRBV5-6; J: TRBJ1-2; length: 16; CDR3: ASSPLGPGTQGGYGYT
V: TRBV7-2; J: TRBJ1-3; length: 13; CDR3: ASSGGTGAGNTIY
V: TRBV5-8; J: TRBJ1-5; length: 12; CDR3: ASSLARVNQPQH
V: TRBV28; J: TRBJ2-5; length: 12; CDR3: ASSLPGIMETQY
V: TRBV28; J: TRBJ2-7; length: 12; CDR3: ASSSYGQGYEQY
V: TRBV5-6; J: TRBJ1-1; length: 12; CDR3: ASSSIGGNTEAF
V: TRBV10-3; J: TRBJ1-2; length: 9; CDR3: AISESMGYT
V: TRBV6-5; J: TRBJ1-1; length: 13; CDR3: ASSYYNRGRTEAF
V: TRBV6-1; J: TRBJ1-2; length: 10; CDR3: ATYGQGDGYT
V: TRBV6-4; J: TRBJ2-2; length: 10; CDR3: ASSSGNGELF
V: TRBV6-1; J: TRBJ2-1; length: 11; CDR3: ASSGRGGYEQF
V: TRBV28; J: TRBJ1-5; length: 14; CDR3: ASSASTGGLGQPQH
V: TRBV16; J: TRBJ2-3; length: 11; CDR3: ASSQRLEDTQY
V: TRBV7-9; J: TRBJ2-1; length: 14; CDR3: ASSLAGGWSYNEQF
V: TRBV9; J: TRBJ1-2; length: 12; CDR3: ASSVVPHSHGYT
V: TRBV6-1; J: TRBJ1-5; length: 11; CDR3: AGTGELDQPQH
V: TRBV20-1; J: TRBJ1-1; length: 9; CDR3: SVDRVTEAF
V: TRBV28; J: TRBJ1-1; length: 12; CDR3: ASSTAGTAYEAF
V: TRBV7-2; J: TRBJ1-3; length: 16; CDR3: ASSFVLGGRLSGNTIY
V: TRBV7-5; J: TRBJ2-1; length: 14; CDR3: VRSGPSGTEEDEQF
V: TRBV5-4; J: TRBJ2-5; length: 12; CDR3: ASSSDRVLETQY
V: TRBV5-1; J: TRBJ1-2; length: 14; CDR3: ASSTQMTGSNYGYT
V: TRBV5-1; J: TRBJ1-1; length: 11; CDR3: ASSLAGNTEAF
V: TRBV5-1; J: TRBJ2-3; length: 10; CDR3: ASSLVTDTQY
V: TRBV27; J: TRBJ2-2; length: 13; CDR3: ASSPLDRSTGELF
V: TRBV6-1; J: TRBJ1-4; length: 12; CDR3: ASRKTAGDEKLF
V: TRBV2; J: TRBJ1-5; length: 11; CDR3: ASSTHSNQPQH